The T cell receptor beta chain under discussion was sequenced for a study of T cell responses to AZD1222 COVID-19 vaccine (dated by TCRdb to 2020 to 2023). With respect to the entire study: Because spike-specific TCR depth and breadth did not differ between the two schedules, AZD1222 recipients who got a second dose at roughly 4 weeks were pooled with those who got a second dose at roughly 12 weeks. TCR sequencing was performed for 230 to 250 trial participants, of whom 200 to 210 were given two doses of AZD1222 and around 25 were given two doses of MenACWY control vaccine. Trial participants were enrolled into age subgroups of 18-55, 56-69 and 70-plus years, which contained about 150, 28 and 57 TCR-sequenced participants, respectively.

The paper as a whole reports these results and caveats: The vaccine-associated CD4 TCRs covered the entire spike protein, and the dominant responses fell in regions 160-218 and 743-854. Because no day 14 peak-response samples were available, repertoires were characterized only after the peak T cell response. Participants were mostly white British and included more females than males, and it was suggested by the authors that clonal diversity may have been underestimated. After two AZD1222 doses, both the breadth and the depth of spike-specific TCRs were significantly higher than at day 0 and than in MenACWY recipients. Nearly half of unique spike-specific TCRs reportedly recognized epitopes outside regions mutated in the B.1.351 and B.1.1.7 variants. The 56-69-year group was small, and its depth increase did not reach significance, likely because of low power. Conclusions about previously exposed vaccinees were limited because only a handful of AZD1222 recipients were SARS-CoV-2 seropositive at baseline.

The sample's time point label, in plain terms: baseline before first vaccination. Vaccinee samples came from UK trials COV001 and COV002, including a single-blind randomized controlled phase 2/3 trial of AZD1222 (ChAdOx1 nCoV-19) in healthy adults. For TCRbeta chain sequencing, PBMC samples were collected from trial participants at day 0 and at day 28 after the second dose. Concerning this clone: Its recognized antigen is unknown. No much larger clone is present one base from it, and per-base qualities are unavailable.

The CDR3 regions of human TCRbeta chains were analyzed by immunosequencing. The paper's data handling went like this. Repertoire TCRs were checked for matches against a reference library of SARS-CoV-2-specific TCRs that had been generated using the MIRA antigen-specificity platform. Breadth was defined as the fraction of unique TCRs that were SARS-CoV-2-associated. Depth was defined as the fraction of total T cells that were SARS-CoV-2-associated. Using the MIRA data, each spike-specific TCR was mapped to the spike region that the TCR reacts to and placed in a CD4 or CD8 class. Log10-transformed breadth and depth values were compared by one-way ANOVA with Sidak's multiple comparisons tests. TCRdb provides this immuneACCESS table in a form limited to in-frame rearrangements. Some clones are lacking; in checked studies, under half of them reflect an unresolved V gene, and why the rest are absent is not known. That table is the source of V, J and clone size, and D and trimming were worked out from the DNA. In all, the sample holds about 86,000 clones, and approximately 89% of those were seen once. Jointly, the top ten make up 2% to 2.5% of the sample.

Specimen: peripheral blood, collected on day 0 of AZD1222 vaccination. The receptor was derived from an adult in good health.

The nucleotides are TGTGCCAGCAGCGTAGGGACTCGAGGGCGCACAGATACGCAGTATTTT. It specifies CASSVGTRGRTDTQYF. The sequence links TRBV9 to TRBJ2-3; a weak D assignment points to TRBD2 (5 bases agree). V is clipped by 0 bases and J by 1 base, and the sequence between their germline boundaries is 12 bases long. The CDR3, from cysteine to phenylalanine, totals 16 residues. Here the CDR3 DNA is all that survives: 48 bases in frame from base 1. As encoded in the germline V gene, CDR1 is SGDLS while CDR2 is YYNGEE.